The text below deals with one TCR beta chain. Its antigen remains unknown. The data were taken from a study of cytomegalovirus exposure and HLA in healthy donors. Study summary: Drawn from HLA-typed donors, about 82 million unique TCRs were held in an early data release.

At the time of sampling, donors were nominally healthy, though unrecorded immune exposures were likely. With 1 base removed from V and 5 bases from J, the gap between germline ends came to 17 bases. The CDR3 contains 16 residues. Germline lookup yields CDR1 SGHAT and CDR2 FQNNGV. The PCR ran on 60 Vbeta and 13 Jbeta primers. TCRdb's copy holds only in-frame clones and misses some; the assay was immunoSEQ multiplex PCR. This sample yields approximately 200,000 clones, of which 70% to 80% are seen a single time; 4.4% belongs to the top ten. The study, taken as a whole, reports: In a later analysis, at a false discovery rate of 0.05, roughly 17,000 TCR beta sequences matched HLA alleles. According to the study, around 180 TCR beta chains were cytomegalovirus-associated.

The clonotype originates from a woman in her 30s in good health and CMV-seropositive. The sample was PBMCs. V and J are TRBV11-2 and TRBJ1-2, with unresolved D. CDR3 amino acids: CASSLGRGWGRYGYTF. Here the CDR3 DNA reads TGTGCCAGCAGCTTAGGGCGCGGGTGGGGAAGGTATGGCTACACCTTC.